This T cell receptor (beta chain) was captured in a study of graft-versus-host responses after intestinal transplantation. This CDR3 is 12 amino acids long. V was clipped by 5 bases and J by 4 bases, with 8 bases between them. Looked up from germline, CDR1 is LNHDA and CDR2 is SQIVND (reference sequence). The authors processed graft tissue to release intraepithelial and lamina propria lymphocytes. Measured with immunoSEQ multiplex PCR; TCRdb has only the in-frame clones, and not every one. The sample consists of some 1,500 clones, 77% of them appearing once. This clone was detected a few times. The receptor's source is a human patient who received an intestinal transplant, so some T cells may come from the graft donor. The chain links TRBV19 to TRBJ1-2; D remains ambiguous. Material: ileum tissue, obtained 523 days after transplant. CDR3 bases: TGTGCCAGTAGTTACCGAACCTATGGCTACACCTTC. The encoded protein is CASSYRTYGYTF.